These 2 T cell receptor beta chains share one sample of origin, sequenced in a study of control samples from healthy donors and cancer patients. This table comes from immunoSEQ multiplex PCR, and its TCRdb copy is limited to in-frame clones, with some not included. The data show about 85,000 clones, 70% to 90% seen once. Material: blood. The receptor set was obtained from a woman between 55 and 75 years old in good health.

The rearrangement uses TRBV6-2 or TRBV6-3 and TRBJ2-2; D unclear. V shed 2 bases and J shed 3 bases, with 7 bases lying between them. This CDR3 is built from 14 residues. Germline-derived CDR1 and CDR2 are MNHEY and SVGEGT. The CDR3 protein is CASSYTSDTGELFF. The CDR3 nucleotides read TGTGCCAGCAGTTACACGTCGGACACCGGGGAGCTGTTTTTT.

This chain uses TRBV6-5 with TRBJ1-1, with TRBD1 identical over 10 bases. The V segment lost 7 bases and the J segment 5 bases; nucleotides outside the gene matches: 7. This CDR3 contains 14 residues. Germline lookup yields CDR1 MNHEY and CDR2 SVGAGI. CDR3 in amino acids: CASNGQGVWTEAFF. The CDR3 DNA reads as TGTGCCAGCAACGGACAGGGGGTTTGGACTGAAGCTTTCTTT.